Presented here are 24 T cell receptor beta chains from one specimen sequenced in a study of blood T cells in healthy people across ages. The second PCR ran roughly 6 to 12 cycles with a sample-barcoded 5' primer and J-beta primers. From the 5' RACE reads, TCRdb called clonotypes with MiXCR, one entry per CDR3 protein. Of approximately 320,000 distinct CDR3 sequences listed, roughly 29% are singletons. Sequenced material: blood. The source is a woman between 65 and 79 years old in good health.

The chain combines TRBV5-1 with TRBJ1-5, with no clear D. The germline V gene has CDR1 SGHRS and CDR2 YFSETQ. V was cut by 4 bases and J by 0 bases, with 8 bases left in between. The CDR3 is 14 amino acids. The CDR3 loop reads CASSPLGSNQPQHF. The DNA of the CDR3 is TGCGCCAGCAGCCCCCTGGGTAGCAATCAGCCCCAGCATTTT.

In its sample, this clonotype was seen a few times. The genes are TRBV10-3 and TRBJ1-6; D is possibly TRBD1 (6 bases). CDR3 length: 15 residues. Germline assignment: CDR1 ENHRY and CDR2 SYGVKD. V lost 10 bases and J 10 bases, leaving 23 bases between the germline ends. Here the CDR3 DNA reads TGTGCCACCGCGCCCTCGGGAGGCCAGGGGTCACCCCTCCACTTT. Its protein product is CATAPSGGQGSPLHF.

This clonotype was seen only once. The CDR3 here is CASSSDVASYEQYF. The CDR3 DNA follows: TGCGCCAGCAGCTCGGACGTAGCCTCCTACGAGCAGTACTTC. The rearrangement joins TRBV5-1 to TRBJ2-7; the D is unclear. CDR1 is SGHRS and CDR2 is YFSETQ in the germline V gene. The CDR3 consists of 14 residues. V was clipped by 3 bases and J by 0 bases, with 10 bases between them.

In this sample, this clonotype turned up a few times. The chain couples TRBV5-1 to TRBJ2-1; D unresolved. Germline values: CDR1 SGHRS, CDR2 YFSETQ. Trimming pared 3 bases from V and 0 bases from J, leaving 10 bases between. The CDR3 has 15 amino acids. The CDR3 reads CASSYSEFSYNEQFF. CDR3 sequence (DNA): TGCGCCAGCAGCTATTCCGAATTCTCCTACAATGAGCAGTTCTTC.

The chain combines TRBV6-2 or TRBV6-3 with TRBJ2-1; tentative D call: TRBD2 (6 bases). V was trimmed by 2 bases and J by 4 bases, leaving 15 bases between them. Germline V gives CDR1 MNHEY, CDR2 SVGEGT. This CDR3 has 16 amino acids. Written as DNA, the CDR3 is TGTGCCAGCAGTTACCCGAAGCGGGCCTCATACAATGAGCAGTTCTTC. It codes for CASSYPKRASYNEQFF.

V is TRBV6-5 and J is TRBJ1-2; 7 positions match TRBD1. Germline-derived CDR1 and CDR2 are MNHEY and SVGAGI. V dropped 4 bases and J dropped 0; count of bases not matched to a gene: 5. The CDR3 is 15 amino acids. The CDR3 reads CASSFQGGANYGYTF. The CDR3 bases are TGTGCCAGCAGTTTTCAGGGGGGAGCTAACTATGGCTACACCTTC.

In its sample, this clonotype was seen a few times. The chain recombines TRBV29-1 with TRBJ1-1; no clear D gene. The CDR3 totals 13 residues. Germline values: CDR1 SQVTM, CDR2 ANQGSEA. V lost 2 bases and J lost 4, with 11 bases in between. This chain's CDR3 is CSVELGSATEAFF. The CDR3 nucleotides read TGCAGCGTTGAACTGGGGTCGGCCACTGAAGCTTTCTTT.

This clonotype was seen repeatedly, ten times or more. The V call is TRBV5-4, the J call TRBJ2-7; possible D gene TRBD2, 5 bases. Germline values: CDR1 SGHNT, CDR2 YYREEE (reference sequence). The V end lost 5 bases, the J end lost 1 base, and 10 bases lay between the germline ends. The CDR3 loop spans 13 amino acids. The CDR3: CASSPGLSYEQYF. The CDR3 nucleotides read TGTGCCAGCAGTCCCGGACTGTCCTACGAGCAGTACTTC.

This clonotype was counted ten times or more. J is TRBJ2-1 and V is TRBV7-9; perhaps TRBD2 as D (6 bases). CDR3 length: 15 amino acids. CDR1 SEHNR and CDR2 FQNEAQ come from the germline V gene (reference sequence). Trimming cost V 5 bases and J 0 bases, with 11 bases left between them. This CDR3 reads CASSLRDSSYNEQFF. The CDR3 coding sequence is TGTGCCAGCAGCCTCCGGGACTCCTCCTACAATGAGCAGTTCTTC.

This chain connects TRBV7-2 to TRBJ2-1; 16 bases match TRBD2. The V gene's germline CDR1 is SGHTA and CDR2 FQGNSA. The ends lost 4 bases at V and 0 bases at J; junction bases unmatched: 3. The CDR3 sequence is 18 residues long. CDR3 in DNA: TGTGCCAGCAGCTGGGGACTAGCGGGAGGGAGCTCCTACAATGAGCAGTTCTTC. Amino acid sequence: CASSWGLAGGSSYNEQFF.

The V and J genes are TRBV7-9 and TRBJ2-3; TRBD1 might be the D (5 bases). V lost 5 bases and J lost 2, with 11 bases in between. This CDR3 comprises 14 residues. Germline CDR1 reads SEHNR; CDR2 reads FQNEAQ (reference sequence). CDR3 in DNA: TGTGCCAGCAGCCCGACAGAGCACACAGATACGCAGTATTTT. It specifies CASSPTEHTDTQYF.

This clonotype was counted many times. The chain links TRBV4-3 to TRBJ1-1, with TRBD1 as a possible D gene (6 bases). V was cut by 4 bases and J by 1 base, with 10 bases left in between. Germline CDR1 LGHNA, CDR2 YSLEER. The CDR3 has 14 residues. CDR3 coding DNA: TGCGCCAGCAGCCCCGTGACAGGGAACACTGAAGCTTTCTTT. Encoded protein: CASSPVTGNTEAFF.

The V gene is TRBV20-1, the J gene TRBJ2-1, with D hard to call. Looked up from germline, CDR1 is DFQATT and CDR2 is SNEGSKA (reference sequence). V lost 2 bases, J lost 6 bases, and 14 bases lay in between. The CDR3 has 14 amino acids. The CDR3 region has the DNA TGCAGTGCTAGACCCTCTTGGGTAGTCAATGAGCAGTTCTTC. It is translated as CSARPSWVVNEQFF.

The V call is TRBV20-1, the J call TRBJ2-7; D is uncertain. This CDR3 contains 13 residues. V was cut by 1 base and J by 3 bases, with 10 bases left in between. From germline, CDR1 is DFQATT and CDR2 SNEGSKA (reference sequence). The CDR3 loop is CSARASLNYEQYF. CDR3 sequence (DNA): TGCAGTGCTAGAGCCAGCCTAAACTACGAGCAGTACTTC.

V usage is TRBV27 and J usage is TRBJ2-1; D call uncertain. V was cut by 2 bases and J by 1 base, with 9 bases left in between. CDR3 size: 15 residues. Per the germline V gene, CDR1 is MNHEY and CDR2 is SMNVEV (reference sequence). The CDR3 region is CASSLKVGSYNEQFF. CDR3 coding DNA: TGTGCCAGCAGTTTAAAGGTTGGTTCCTACAATGAGCAGTTCTTC.

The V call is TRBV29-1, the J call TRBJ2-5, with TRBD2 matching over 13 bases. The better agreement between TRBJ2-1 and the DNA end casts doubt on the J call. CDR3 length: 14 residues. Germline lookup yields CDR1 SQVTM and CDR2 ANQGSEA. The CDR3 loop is CSASRTSGRGEQFF. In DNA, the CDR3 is TGCAGCGCTTCGCGGACTAGCGGGAGAGGTGAGCAGTTCTTC.

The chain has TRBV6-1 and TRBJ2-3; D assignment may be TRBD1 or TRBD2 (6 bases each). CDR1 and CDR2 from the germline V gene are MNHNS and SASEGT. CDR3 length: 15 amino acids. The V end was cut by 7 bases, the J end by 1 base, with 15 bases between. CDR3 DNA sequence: TGTGCCAGCACGGCCGGGGGCATCGGCACAGATACGCAGTATTTT. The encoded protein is CASTAGGIGTDTQYF.

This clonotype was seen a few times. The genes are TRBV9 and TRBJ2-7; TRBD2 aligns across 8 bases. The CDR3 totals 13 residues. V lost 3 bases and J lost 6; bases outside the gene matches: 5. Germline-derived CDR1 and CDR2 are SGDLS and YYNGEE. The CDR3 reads CASSAGLAGEQYF. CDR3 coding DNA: TGTGCCAGCAGCGCCGGACTAGCTGGCGAGCAGTACTTC.

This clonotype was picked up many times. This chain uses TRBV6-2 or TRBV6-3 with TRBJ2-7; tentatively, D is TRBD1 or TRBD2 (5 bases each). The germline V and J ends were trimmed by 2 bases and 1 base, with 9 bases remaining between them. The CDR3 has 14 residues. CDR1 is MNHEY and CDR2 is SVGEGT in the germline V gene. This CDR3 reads CASSYIGASYEQYF. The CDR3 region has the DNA TGTGCCAGCAGTTACATCGGGGCTTCCTACGAGCAGTACTTC.

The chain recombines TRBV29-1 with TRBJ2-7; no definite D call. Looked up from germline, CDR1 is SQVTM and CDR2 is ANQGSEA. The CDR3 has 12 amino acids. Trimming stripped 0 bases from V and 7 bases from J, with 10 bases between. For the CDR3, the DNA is TGCAGCGTTGAAGATAATGTCCCGGAGCAGTACTTC. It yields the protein CSVEDNVPEQYF.

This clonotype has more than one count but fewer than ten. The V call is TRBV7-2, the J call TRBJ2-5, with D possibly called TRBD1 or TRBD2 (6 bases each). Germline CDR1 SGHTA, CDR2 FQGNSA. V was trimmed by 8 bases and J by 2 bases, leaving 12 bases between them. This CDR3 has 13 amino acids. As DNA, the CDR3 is TGTGCCAGCGGAGGGGGTATTCAAGAGACCCAGTACTTC. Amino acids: CASGGGIQETQYF.

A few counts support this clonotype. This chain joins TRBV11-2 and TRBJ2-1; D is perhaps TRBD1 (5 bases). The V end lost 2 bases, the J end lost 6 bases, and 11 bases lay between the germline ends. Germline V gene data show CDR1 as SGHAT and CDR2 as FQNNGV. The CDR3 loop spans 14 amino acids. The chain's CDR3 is CASSLTGMSNEQFF. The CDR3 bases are TGTGCCAGCAGCTTAACAGGAATGAGCAATGAGCAGTTCTTC.

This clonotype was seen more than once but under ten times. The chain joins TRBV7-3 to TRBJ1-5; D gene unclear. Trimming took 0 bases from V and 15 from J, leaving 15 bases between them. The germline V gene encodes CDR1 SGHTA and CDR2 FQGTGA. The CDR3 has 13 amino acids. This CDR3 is CASSLTSETSLHF. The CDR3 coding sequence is TGTGCCAGCAGCTTAACTAGTGAGACGTCCCTGCATTTT.

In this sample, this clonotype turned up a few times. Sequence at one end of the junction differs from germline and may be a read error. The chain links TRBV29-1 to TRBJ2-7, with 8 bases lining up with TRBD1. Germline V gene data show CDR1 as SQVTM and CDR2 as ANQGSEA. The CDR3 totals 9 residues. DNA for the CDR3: TGCAGCGTTGATAGGGACAGGTTATTC. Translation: CSVDRDRLF.